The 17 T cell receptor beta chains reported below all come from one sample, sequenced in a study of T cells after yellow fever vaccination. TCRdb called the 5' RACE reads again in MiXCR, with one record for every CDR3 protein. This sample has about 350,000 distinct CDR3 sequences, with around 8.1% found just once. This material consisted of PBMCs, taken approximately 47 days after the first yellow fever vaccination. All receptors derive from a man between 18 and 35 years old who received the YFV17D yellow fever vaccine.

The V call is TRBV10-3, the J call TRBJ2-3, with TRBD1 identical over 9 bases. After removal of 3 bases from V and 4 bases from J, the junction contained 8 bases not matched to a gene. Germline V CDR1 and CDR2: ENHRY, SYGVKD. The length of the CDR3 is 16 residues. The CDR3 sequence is CAISELGTGFPDTQYF. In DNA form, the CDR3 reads TGTGCCATCAGTGAATTGGGGACAGGGTTCCCAGATACGCAGTATTTT.

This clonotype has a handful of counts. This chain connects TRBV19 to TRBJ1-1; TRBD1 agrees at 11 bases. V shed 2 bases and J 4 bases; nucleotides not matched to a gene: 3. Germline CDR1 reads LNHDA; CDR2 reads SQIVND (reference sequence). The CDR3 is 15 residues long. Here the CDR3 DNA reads TGTGCCAGTAGTATAATGGGACAGGGGGGCACTGAAGCTTTCTTT. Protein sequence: CASSIMGQGGTEAFF. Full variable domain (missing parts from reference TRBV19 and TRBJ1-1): DGGITQSPKYLFRKEGQNVTLSCEQNLNHDAMYWYRQDPGQGLRLIYYSQIVNDFQKGDIAEGYSVSREKKESFPLTVTSAQKNPTAFYLCASSIMGQGGTEAFFGQGTRLTVV.

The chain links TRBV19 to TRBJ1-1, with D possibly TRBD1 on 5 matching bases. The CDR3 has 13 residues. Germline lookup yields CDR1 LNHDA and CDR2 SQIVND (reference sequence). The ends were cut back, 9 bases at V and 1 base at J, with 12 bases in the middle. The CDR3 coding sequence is TGTGCCAGCCTAACGGGGCCGAACACTGAAGCTTTCTTT. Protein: CASLTGPNTEAFF.

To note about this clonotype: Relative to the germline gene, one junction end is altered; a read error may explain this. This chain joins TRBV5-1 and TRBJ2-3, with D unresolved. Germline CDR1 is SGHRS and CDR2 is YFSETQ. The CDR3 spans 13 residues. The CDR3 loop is CASSLDAADMQYF. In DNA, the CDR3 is TGCGCCAGCAGCTTGGACGCTGCAGATATGCAGTATTTT. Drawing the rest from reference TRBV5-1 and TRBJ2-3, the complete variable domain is KAGVTQTPRYLIKTRGQQVTLSCSPISGHRSVSWYQQTPGQGLQFLFEYFSETQRNKGNFPGRFSGRQFSNSRSEMNVSTLELGDSALYLCASSLDAADMQYFGPGTRLTVL.

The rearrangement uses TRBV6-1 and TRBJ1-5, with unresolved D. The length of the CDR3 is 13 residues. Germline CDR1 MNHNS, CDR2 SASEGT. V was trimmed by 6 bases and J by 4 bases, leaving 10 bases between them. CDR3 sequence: CASSRVSNQPQHF. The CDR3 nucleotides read TGTGCCAGCAGCCGGGTCTCTAATCAGCCCCAGCATTTT.

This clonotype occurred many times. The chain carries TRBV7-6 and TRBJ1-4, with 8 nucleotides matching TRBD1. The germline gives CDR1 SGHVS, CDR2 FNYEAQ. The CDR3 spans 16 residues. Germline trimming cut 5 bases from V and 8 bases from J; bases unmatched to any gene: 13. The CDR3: CASSPSQGASQEKLFF. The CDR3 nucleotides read TGTGCCAGCAGCCCGTCGCAGGGGGCTTCGCAGGAAAAACTGTTTTTT.

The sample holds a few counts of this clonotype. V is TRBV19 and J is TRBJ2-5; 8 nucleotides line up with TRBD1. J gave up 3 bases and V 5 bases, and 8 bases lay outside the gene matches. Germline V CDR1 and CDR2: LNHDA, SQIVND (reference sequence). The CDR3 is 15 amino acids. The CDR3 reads CASSEFPQGEETQYF. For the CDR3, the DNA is TGTGCCAGTAGTGAGTTCCCACAGGGGGAAGAGACCCAGTACTTC.

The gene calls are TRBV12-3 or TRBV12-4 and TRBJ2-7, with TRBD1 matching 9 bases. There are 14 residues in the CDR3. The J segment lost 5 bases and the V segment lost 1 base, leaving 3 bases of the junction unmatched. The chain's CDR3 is CASSLGTGVNEQYF. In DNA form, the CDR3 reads TGTGCCAGCAGTTTAGGGACAGGGGTGAACGAGCAGTACTTC.

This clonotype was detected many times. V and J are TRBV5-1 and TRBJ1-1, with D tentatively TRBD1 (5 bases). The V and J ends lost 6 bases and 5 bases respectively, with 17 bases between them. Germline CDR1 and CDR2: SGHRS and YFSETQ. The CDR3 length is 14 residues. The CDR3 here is CASTSAPGGTEAFF. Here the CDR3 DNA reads TGCGCCAGCACCTCTGCACCGGGGGGGACTGAAGCTTTCTTT.

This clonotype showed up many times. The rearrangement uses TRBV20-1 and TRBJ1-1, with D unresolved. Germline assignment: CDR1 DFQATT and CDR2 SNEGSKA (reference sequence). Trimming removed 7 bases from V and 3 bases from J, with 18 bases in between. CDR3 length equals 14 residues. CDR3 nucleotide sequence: TGCAGTGAGTCAATGGGGAGGGCATACACTGAAGCTTTCTTT. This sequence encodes CSESMGRAYTEAFF.

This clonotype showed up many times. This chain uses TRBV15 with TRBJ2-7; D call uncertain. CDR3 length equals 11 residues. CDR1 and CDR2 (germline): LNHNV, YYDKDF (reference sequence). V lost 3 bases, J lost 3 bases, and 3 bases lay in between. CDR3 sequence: CATSRGYEQYF. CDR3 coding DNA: TGTGCCACCAGCAGGGGCTACGAGCAGTACTTC.

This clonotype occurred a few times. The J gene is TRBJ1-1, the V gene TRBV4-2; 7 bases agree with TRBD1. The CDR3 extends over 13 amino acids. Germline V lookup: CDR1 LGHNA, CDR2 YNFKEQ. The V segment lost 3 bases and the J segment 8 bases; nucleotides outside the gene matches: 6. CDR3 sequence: CASSQIGTAEAFF. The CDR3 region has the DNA TGTGCCAGCAGCCAGATAGGGACAGCCGAAGCTTTCTTT.

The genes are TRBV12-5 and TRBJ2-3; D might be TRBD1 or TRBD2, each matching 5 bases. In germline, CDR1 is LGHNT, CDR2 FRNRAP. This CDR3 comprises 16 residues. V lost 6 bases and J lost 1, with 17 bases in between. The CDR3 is CASGSPVGDGTDTQYF. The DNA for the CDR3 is TGTGCTAGTGGCTCTCCCGTGGGGGACGGCACAGATACGCAGTATTTT.

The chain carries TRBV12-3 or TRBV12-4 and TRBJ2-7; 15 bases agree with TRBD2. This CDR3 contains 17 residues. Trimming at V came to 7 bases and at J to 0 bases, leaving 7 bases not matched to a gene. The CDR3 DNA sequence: TGTGCCAGCACCGGGACTAGCGGGGGGTCGAGCTCCTACGAGCAGTACTTC. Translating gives CASTGTSGGSSSYEQYF.

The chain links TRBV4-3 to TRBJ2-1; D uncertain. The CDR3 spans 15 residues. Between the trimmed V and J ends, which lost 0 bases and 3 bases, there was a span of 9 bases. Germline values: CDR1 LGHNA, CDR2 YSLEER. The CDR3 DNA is TGCGCCAGCAGCCAAGATCCCGGTTACTACAATGAGCAGTTCTTC. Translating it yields CASSQDPGYYNEQFF.

In DNA form, the CDR3 reads TGCGCCAGCCGTCTAGCGGGGGGGCCCGTTGAGCAGTTCTTC. It codes for CASRLAGGPVEQFF. The chain combines TRBV10-2 with TRBJ2-1; 12 bases are shared with TRBD2. V was pared by 8 bases and J by 9 bases, with 8 bases of the junction left unmatched. This CDR3 contains 14 residues. CDR1 is WSHSY and CDR2 is SAAADI in the germline V gene.

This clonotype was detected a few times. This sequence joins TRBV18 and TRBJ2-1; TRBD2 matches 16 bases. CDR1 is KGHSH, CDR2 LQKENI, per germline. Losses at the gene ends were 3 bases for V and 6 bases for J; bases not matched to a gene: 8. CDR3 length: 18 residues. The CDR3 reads CASSPPGLAGGQANEQFF. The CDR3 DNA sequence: TGTGCCAGCTCACCGCCGGGACTAGCGGGGGGGCAGGCCAATGAGCAGTTCTTC.